Following are 17 T cell receptor beta chains from one sample sequenced in a study of shared clonotypes between healthy human individuals. The data were produced by immunoSEQ multiplex PCR, yet TCRdb's version contains in-frame clones alone and is incomplete. The sample contains more than 1.2 million clones, approximately 98.5% of which appear only once. The sample was naive CD4+ T cells sorted from blood. Subset in this sample: CD45RA+ positively selected. These receptors were taken from a man aged 25 to 40 in good health.

The rearrangement joins TRBV2 to TRBJ2-7; the D gene is possibly TRBD1 (8 bases). CDR3 length: 14 amino acids. The V gene lost 7 bases and the J gene lost 0 bases, with 13 bases spanning the gap. The germline V gene has CDR1 SNHLY and CDR2 FYNNEI. This CDR3 reads CASKRDRFSYEQYF. The CDR3 nucleotides read TGTGCCAGCAAGCGGGACAGGTTCTCCTACGAGCAGTACTTC.

The chain recombines TRBV7-6 with TRBJ1-2; tentatively, D is TRBD1 (5 bases). V was cut by 5 bases and J by 5 bases, with 12 bases left in between. Germline CDR1 reads SGHVS; CDR2 reads FNYEAQ. This CDR3 spans 13 amino acids. The CDR3, as DNA: TGTGCCAGCAGCCCTGGGGGGAGTTATGGCTACACCTTC. It yields the protein CASSPGGSYGYTF.

The chain joins TRBV5-1 to TRBJ1-1; 8 nucleotides match TRBD1. With 4 bases clipped from V and 3 bases from J, the junction kept 8 bases outside the gene matches. This CDR3 has 15 amino acids. Per germline, CDR1 SGHRS and CDR2 YFSETQ. Written as DNA, the CDR3 is TGCGCCAGCAGCACATGGACAGGGAGGGACACTGAAGCTTTCTTT. This translates into CASSTWTGRDTEAFF.

This chain links TRBV30 with TRBJ1-2; TRBD1 is a possible D gene (6 bases). CDR1 and CDR2 from the germline V gene are GTSNPN and SVGIG (reference sequence). V lost 2 bases and J lost 3, with 10 bases in between. CDR3 size: 13 residues. The CDR3 DNA reads as TGTGCCTGGAGTCCTACAGGGCACTATGGCTACACCTTC. This encodes CAWSPTGHYGYTF.

CDR3 nucleotides: TGTGCCAGCAGGGCCGCGACAGGGGCCGGACAGCCCCAGCATTTT. This sequence encodes CASRAATGAGQPQHF. This chain connects TRBV28 to TRBJ1-5; the match to TRBD1 covers 8 bases. Per the germline V gene, CDR1 is MDHEN and CDR2 is SYDVKM. V shed 6 bases and J 7 bases; nucleotides not matched to a gene: 11. There are 15 residues in the CDR3.

The chain employs TRBV4-3 and TRBJ2-5; 8 nucleotides line up with TRBD1. The germline V gene has CDR1 LGHNA and CDR2 YSLEER. Losses at the gene ends were 1 base for V and 4 bases for J; bases not matched to a gene: 8. The CDR3 length is 16 residues. CDR3 residues: CASSQGLGTGRETQYF. Written as DNA, the CDR3 is TGCGCCAGCAGCCAAGGCCTTGGGACAGGTAGAGAGACCCAGTACTTC.

The V gene is TRBV28, the J gene TRBJ2-6, with 9 bases fitting TRBD2. Germline-derived CDR1 and CDR2 are MDHEN and SYDVKM. Germline trimming cut 5 bases from V and 4 bases from J; bases unmatched to any gene: 6. The CDR3 covers 16 residues. The DNA of the CDR3 is TGTGCCAGCAGTCCTTCAGGGACTAGCGGGGCCAACGTCCTGACTTTC. This gives the protein CASSPSGTSGANVLTF. Full variable domain (missing parts from reference TRBV28 and TRBJ2-6): DVKVTQSSRYLVKRTGEKVFLECVQDMDHENMFWYRQDPGLGLRLIYFSYDVKMKEKGDIPEGYSVSREKKERFSLILESASTNQTSMYLCASSPSGTSGANVLTFGAGSRLTVL.

The chain uses TRBV9 and TRBJ1-4; D may be TRBD1 (5 bases). CDR1 and CDR2 (germline): SGDLS, YYNGEE. V lost 4 bases, J lost 2 bases, and 9 bases lay in between. This CDR3 region has 14 residues. CDR3 protein: CASSPGWTNEKLFF. The CDR3 nucleotides are TGTGCCAGCAGCCCAGGGTGGACTAATGAAAAACTGTTTTTT.

The chain uses TRBV10-2 and TRBJ2-7, with 7 bases that match TRBD2. J was trimmed by 6 bases and V by 3 bases; bases with no gene match: 2. CDR3 length equals 12 residues. The germline V gene encodes CDR1 WSHSY and CDR2 SAAADI. The DNA for the CDR3 is TGCGCCAGCAGTGAAAGCGGGGCCGAGCAGTACTTC. Amino acids: CASSESGAEQYF.

The chain has TRBV7-2 and TRBJ2-7; possibly TRBD1 for D (10 bases). Germline V gives CDR1 SGHTA, CDR2 FQGNSA. V shed 5 bases and J shed 4 bases, with 27 bases lying between them. The CDR3 has 18 residues. CDR3 in DNA: TGTGCCAGCAGCCGGGACAGGGGTTTAGCGGGAGTTAGGTACGAGCAGTACTTC. Its protein product is CASSRDRGLAGVRYEQYF. The variable domain in full, completed from reference TRBV7-2 and TRBJ2-7, reads GAGVSQSPSNKVTEKGKDVELRCDPISGHTALYWYRQSLGQGLEFLIYFQGNSAPDKSGLPSDRFSAERTGGSVSTLTIQRTQQEDSAVYLCASSRDRGLAGVRYEQYFGPGTRLTVT.

This chain connects TRBV2 to TRBJ2-7; the D is unclear. V lost 5 bases to trimming and J lost 3 bases, with 17 bases between them. The CDR3 extends over 15 amino acids. Per germline, CDR1 SNHLY and CDR2 FYNNEI. The CDR3 here is CASSQNREGIYEQYF. The CDR3 DNA is TGTGCCAGCAGTCAAAACAGAGAAGGGATCTACGAGCAGTACTTC.

The V gene is TRBV6-6, the J gene TRBJ2-6, with D unresolved. The CDR3 length is 14 residues. Germline V gives CDR1 MNHNY, CDR2 SVGAGI (reference sequence). V was trimmed by 7 bases and J by 3 bases, leaving 10 bases between them. The CDR3 DNA is TGTGCCAGCATAAGGGATGGTGGGGCCAACGTCCTGACTTTC. Encoded protein: CASIRDGGANVLTF.

The chain uses TRBV18 and TRBJ2-2; TRBD1 is a possible D gene (6 bases). The CDR3 is 14 amino acids. Deletions cut 4 bases from V and 4 bases from J, with 10 bases between. Looked up from germline, CDR1 is KGHSH and CDR2 is LQKENI. CDR3 sequence reads: CASSLKTGTGELFF. The CDR3 DNA sequence: TGTGCCAGCTCACTAAAGACAGGCACCGGGGAGCTGTTTTTT.

The J gene is TRBJ2-3, the V gene TRBV18, with unresolved D. Germline V gene sequence: CDR1 KGHSH, CDR2 LQKENI. The CDR3 is made up of 13 amino acids. Trimming took off 5 bases at V and 1 base at J, with 7 bases between the two ends. CDR3 sequence reads: CASSSRRTDTQYF. DNA for the CDR3: TGTGCCAGCTCATCCCGTCGCACAGATACGCAGTATTTT.

The chain couples TRBV7-8 to TRBJ1-2; 7 positions match TRBD1. This CDR3 has 19 amino acids. Germline values: CDR1 SGHVS, CDR2 FQNEAQ. Trimming took 3 bases from V and 6 from J; bases not matched to a gene: 22. CDR3 in amino acids: CASSLSGAQGGPVADGYTF. The CDR3 nucleotides read TGTGCCAGCAGCTTGTCCGGCGCCCAGGGGGGACCTGTGGCAGATGGCTACACCTTC.

V gene TRBV2 combines with J gene TRBJ2-4, with a weak D call TRBD1 (5 bases). This CDR3 is built from 11 residues. V lost 6 bases and J lost 8, with 8 bases in between. CDR1 is SNHLY, CDR2 FYNNEI, per germline. CDR3 in amino acids: CASSIGDIQYF. The DNA for the CDR3 is TGTGCCAGCAGCATAGGGGACATTCAGTACTTC.

The chain carries TRBV6-5 and TRBJ2-7; TRBD1 matches 10 bases. V lost 8 bases, J lost 4 bases, and 8 bases stayed unmatched. The length of the CDR3 is 14 residues. The germline V gene encodes CDR1 MNHEY and CDR2 SVGAGI. The CDR3: CASGRLGQGYEQYF. The CDR3 DNA reads as TGTGCCAGCGGCCGCCTGGGACAGGGGTACGAGCAGTACTTC.